This TCR beta chain was obtained from a study of human T cells and chemical hapten exposure. Study-wide findings and caveats: Patch test score rose with PT1 expanded TCR count, significant at thresholds 8, 16 and 32, not 4. With DPC sensitization, TCRs exceeding 1 in 1000 frequency showed no change. Significantly greater numbers of large CDR3 similarity clusters came from expanded TCRs than from controls.

A single record per CDR3 protein comes from TCRdb applying MiXCR to the RACE reads. Of approximately 370,000 distinct CDR3 sequences listed, around 5% are singletons. The time point here: pre-sensitization, week 0. Treatment here: therapeutic diphenylcyclopropenone sensitization with weekly scalp DPC. This clonotype has a count of ten or more. As yet, its antigen is unknown. Germline CDR1 is SGHVS and CDR2 is FQNEAQ. The V gene end was trimmed by 3 bases and the J gene end by 4 bases; junction bases not matched to a gene: 10. The length of the CDR3 is 16 residues. This TCR came from a woman under 30 with alopecia areata. Some clones in this sample may be carry-over from other donors' samples. Sequences were derived from whole blood, sampled in connection with sensitization to the hapten diphenylcyclopropenone (DPC). V usage is TRBV7-8 and J usage is TRBJ2-3; 7 nucleotides agree with TRBD1. CDR3 coding DNA: TGTGCCAGCAGCTTGAGGGGGCCCCGGTCGTCAGATACGCAGTATTTT. Amino acid sequence: CASSLRGPRSSDTQYF. Based on the CDR3 plus reference TRBV7-8 and TRBJ2-3, the full variable domain is GAGVSQSPRYKVAKRGQDVALRCDPISGHVSLFWYQQALGQGPEFLTYFQNEAQLDKSGLPSDRFFAERPEGSVSTLKIQRTQQEDSAVYLCASSLRGPRSSDTQYFGPGTRLTVL.